This TCR beta chain was sequenced in a study of glioma-infiltrating T cells. Findings and limits, study-wide: Above-expected tissue-blood divergence occurred in all gliomas, most in low-grade ones. Only very few CDR3 sequences appeared in both tissue and blood.

In this sample, this clonotype turned up a few times. Its antigen is currently unknown. The iRepertoire nested amplicon-rescue multiplex PCR amplified TCR alpha and beta CDR3s from RNA. One-step reverse transcription and amplification started from approximately 100-400 ng of tissue mRNA or PBMC total RNA. TCRdb independently ran MiXCR on the multiplex PCR reads; one entry per CDR3 protein. The data contain 150,000 or so distinct CDR3 sequences, roughly two fifths of them seen just once; the ten biggest clones take up 20% to 25%. Sequencing was performed on glioma tissue, nonneoplastic brain tissue, or PBMCs (not recorded which). This clonotype was sampled from a human donor with low-grade glioma or glioblastoma, undergoing nonglioma brain surgery, or in good health (not recorded which).

The CDR3 loop reads CASSPSVGVNTEAFF. The CDR3 DNA sequence: TGTGCCAGCAGCCCCAGCGTGGGCGTGAACACTGAAGCTTTCTTT. The gene calls are TRBV7-9 and TRBJ1-1; D gene ambiguous. The CDR3 loop spans 15 amino acids. The V gene's germline CDR1 is SEHNR and CDR2 FQNEAQ (reference sequence). Trimming pared 5 bases from V and 0 bases from J, leaving 13 bases between.